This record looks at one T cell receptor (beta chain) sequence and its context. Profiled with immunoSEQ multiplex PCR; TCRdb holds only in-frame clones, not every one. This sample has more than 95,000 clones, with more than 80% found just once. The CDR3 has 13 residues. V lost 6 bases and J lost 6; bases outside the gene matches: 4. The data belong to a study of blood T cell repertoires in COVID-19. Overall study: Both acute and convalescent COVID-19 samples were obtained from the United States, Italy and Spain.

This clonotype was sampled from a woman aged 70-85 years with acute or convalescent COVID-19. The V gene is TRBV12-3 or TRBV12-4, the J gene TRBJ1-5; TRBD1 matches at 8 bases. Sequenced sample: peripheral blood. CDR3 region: CASRGQDGQPQHF. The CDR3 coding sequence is TGTGCCAGCAGGGGACAGGATGGTCAGCCCCAGCATTTT.